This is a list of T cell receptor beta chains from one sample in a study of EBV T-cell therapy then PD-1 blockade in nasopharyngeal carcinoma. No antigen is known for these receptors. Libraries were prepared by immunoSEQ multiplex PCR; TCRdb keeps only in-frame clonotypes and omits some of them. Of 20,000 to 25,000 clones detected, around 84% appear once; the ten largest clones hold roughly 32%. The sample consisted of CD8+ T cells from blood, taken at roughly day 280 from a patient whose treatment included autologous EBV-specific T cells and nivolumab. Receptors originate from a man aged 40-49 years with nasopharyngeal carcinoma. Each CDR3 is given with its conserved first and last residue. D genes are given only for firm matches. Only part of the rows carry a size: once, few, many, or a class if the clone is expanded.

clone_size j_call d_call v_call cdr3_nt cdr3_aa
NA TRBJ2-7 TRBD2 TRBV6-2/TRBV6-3 TGTGCCAGCAGCCACGGGGGGGGTATCAACGAGCAGTACTTC CASSHGGGINEQYF
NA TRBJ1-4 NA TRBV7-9 TGTGCCACCACGAGGGGGAGCGGGGAAAAACTGTTTTTT CATTRGSGEKLFF
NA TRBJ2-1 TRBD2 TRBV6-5 TGTGCCAGCAGTTTCGGGACTAACAATGAGCAGTTCTTC CASSFGTNNEQFF
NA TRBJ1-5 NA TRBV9 TGTGCCCGCAGCCACGGGGGGGGAAGCTCTCAGCCCCAGCATTTT CARSHGGGSSQPQHF
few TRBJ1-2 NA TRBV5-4 TGTGCCAGCAGCTTGGGACAGCCATTAGGCTACACCTTC CASSLGQPLGYTF
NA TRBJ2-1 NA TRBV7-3 TGTGCCAGCAGCTTAAGCCTGTCTAGATACAATGAGCAGTTCTTC CASSLSLSRYNEQFF
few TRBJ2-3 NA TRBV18 TGTGCCAGCTCACGAATCGGTGGGACAGATACGCAGTATTTT CASSRIGGTDTQYF
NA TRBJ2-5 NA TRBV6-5 TGTGCCAGCAGTTACAATCCGGGATCGGAGACCCAGTACTTC CASSYNPGSETQYF
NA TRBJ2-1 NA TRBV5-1 TGCGCCAGCAGCTCTCCACCATCCTACAATGAGCAGTTCTTC CASSSPPSYNEQFF
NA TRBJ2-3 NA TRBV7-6 TGTGCCAGCAGCTTAGCTTCTGGGAAATCTAGCACAGATACGCAGTATTTT CASSLASGKSSTDTQYF
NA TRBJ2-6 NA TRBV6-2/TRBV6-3 TGTGCCAGCAGCCCCAATAGCTCTGGGGCCAACGTCCTGACTTTC CASSPNSSGANVLTF
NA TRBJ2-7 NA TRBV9 TGTGCCAGCAGCGTAGGACAATCGCCCTACGAGCAGTACTTC CASSVGQSPYEQYF
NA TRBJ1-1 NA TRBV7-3 TGTGCCAGCAGTTTAAATCCCCGGGGGTCCCACACTGAAGCTTTCTTT CASSLNPRGSHTEAFF
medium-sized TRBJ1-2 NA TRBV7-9 TGTGCCAGCAGCTTTGACTATGGCTACACCTTC CASSFDYGYTF
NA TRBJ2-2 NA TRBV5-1 TGCGCCAGCAGCTTGGTACAGGGTCCCCGAGGGAACACCGGGGAGCTGTTTTTT CASSLVQGPRGNTGELFF
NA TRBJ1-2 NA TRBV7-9 TGTGCCAGCAGCTTGTACGGGGACGGCTACACCTTC CASSLYGDGYTF
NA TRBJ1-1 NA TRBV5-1 TGCGCCAGCAACTCGAACACTGAAGCTTTCTTT CASNSNTEAFF
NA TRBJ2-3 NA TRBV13 TGTGCCAGCAGCTTTGGGGCTACGCAGTATTTT CASSFGATQYF
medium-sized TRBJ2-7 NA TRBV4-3 TGCGCCAGCAGCCAAGATTTGGGCTACGAGCAGTACTTC CASSQDLGYEQYF
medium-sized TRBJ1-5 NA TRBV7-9 TGTGCCAGCAGCTTAACACACGCGGGGAATCAGCCCCAGCATTTT CASSLTHAGNQPQHF
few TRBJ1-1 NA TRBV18 TGTGCCAGCTCACCACAGCACCCTCACACTGAAGCTTTCTTT CASSPQHPHTEAFF
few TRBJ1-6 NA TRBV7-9 TGTGCCAACACCCCTCTGGATAATTCACCCCTCCACTTT CANTPLDNSPLHF
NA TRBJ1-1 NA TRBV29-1 TGCAGCGTGGTACCCCGGGGGACTGAAGCTTTCTTT CSVVPRGTEAFF
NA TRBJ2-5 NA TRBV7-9 TGTGCCAGCAGACTACAGGGTCGGGGAGAGACCCAGTACTTC CASRLQGRGETQYF
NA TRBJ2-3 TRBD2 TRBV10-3 TGTGCCATCGGCGCAGCGGGGAGCACAGATACGCAGTATTTT CAIGAAGSTDTQYF
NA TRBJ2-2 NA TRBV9 TGTGCCAGCAGCATTGACTCCGGGGAGCTGTTTTTT CASSIDSGELFF
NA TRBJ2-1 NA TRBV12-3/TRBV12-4 TGTGCCAGCACCCTGAGTGGCAATGAGCAGTTCTTC CASTLSGNEQFF
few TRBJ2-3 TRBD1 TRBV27 TGTGCCAGCAGTTTCGAGACAGGGGGCACAGATACGCAGTATTTT CASSFETGGTDTQYF
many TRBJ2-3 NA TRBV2 TGTGCCACAAGAGGGCGGGGAAGCACAGATACGCAGTATTTT CATRGRGSTDTQYF
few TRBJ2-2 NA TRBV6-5 TGTGCCAGCAGTTACCAGCAACTCACCGGGGAGCTGTTTTTT CASSYQQLTGELFF
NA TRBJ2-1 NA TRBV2 TGTGCCAGCCCGCAAGGGCTTAGCTTCTACAATGAGCAGTTCTTC CASPQGLSFYNEQFF
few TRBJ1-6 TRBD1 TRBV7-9 TGTGCCAGCAGCTTAGGCCGGGACAGGGGTTCACCCCTCCACTTT CASSLGRDRGSPLHF
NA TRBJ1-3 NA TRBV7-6 TGTGCCAGCAGCTTATCCGTGAGCTCTGGAAACACCATATATTTT CASSLSVSSGNTIYF
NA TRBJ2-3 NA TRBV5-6 TGTGCCAGCAGTGGAGAGCGTCGAGGGGATACGCAGTATTTT CASSGERRGDTQYF
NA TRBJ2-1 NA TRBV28 TGTGCCAGCAGCGGAGAATCGCGAGGGGGGGGCTTTTCCAATGAGCAGTTCTTC CASSGESRGGGFSNEQFF
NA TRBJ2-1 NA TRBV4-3 TGCGCCAGCAGCCAAGCCGGCGATGAGCAGTTCTTC CASSQAGDEQFF
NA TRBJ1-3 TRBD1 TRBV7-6 TGTGCCAGCAGTTTAGGGACAGCAGCAGGAAACACCATATATTTT CASSLGTAAGNTIYF
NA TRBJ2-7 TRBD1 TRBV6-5 TGTGCCAGCAGTTACTCGACAGGGTTCAACGAGCAGTACTTC CASSYSTGFNEQYF
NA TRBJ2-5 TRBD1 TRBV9 TGTGCCAGCAGTTCAACACAGGGGCAAGAGACCCAGTACTTC CASSSTQGQETQYF
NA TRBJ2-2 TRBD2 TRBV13 TGTGCCAGCAGCTTACCCCGGGAGGTGAACACCGGGGAGCTGTTTTTT CASSLPREVNTGELFF
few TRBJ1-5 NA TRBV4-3 TGCGCCAGCAGCACATCAGGGGGCAATCAGCCCCAGCATTTT CASSTSGGNQPQHF
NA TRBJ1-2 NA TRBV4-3 TGCGCCAGCAGCCAAGATCTAGGGCCCGGCGATGGCTACACCTTC CASSQDLGPGDGYTF
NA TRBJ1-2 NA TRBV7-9 TGTGCCAGCAGCTTAGGGGTCAGCCCCTATGGCTACACCTTC CASSLGVSPYGYTF
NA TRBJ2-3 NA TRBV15 TGTGCCACCAGCAGAGGGGGGCGGATAATGGACGATACGCAGTATTTT CATSRGGRIMDDTQYF
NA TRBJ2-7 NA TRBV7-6 TGTGCCAGCAGCCCGGGACCCAACTACGAGCAGTACTTC CASSPGPNYEQYF
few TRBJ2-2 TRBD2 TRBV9 TGTGCCAGCAGCGTAGAAACGGGGGGCACCGGGGAGCTGTTTTTT CASSVETGGTGELFF
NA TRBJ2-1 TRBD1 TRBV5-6 TGTGCCAGCGGGGACAGTGACAATGAGCAGTTCTTC CASGDSDNEQFF
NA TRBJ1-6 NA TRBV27 TGTGCCAGCAGTCCGTCTGGCAACTGGAATTCACCCCTCCACTTT CASSPSGNWNSPLHF
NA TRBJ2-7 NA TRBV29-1 TGCAGCGTTGGATCCCCATCGGGGACGACTCCCTACGAGCAGTACTTC CSVGSPSGTTPYEQYF
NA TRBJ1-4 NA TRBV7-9 TGTGCCAGCAGCCCCGCCCGGGGAATTGAAAAACTGTTTTTT CASSPARGIEKLFF
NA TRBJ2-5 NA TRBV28 TGTGCCAGCAGTTTCCGGTTTAGGCGGCAAGAGACCCAGTACTTC CASSFRFRRQETQYF
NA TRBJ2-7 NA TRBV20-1 TGCAGCGCCGTCTCAGAACAGTACTTC CSAVSEQYF
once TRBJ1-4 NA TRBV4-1 TGCGCCAGCACCAAGGGACCAACTAATGAAAAACTGTTTTTT CASTKGPTNEKLFF